This T cell receptor delta chain was profiled in a study of gamma-delta T cells after stem cell transplantation. Trimming cost V 0 bases and J 6 bases, with 25 bases left between them. Germline values: CDR1 GEAIGNYY, CDR2 EKD. The CDR3 is made up of 18 amino acids. TCRdb fed the RT-PCR reads into CATT to redo clone calling. The sample records approximately 2,500 delta-chain clones, less than 30% being singletons. The TCR was taken from a human donor. It is not recorded whose cells these are; they may come from a transplant donor. The J gene is TRDJ1, the V gene TRDV2, with D maybe TRDD3 (5 bases). Sequenced: gamma-delta T cells. The CDR3 protein is CACDTGASGRYNSHKLIF. In DNA, the CDR3 is TGTGCCTGTGACACCGGCGCGTCTGGTCGATACAACAGCCATAAACTCATCTTT.